Below are 22 T cell receptor beta chains sequenced from a single sample in a study of T cells in Graves' hyperthyroidism and ophthalmopathy. What was amplified from RNA transcripts were TCR beta CDR3 regions. HTBI primers were the set used in a first-round RT-PCR of the TCR CDR3. Each CDR3 protein gets one entry after TCRdb re-called the multiplex PCR reads with MiXCR. This table holds about 410,000 distinct CDR3 sequences, approximately 15% found once. Sequences were obtained from blood. These receptors originate from a man aged 18-30 years with Graves' ophthalmopathy.

The table lists this clonotype with a few counts. The V gene is TRBV6-1, the J gene TRBJ2-7, with D possibly TRBD2 on 6 matching bases. V lost 8 bases and J lost 3, with 26 bases in between. The length of the CDR3 is 17 residues. Germline V gene sequence: CDR1 MNHNS, CDR2 SASEGT. Here the CDR3 DNA reads TGTGCCAGCCGGCGGGGAAACCCGACTCCATTTATCTACGAGCAGTACTTC. Amino acid sequence: CASRRGNPTPFIYEQYF.

This clonotype appeared a few times. The chain carries TRBV15 and TRBJ1-5; D is unresolved. The CDR3 runs to 12 residues. Trimming took 5 bases from V and 5 from J, leaving 7 bases between them. Germline assignment: CDR1 LNHNV and CDR2 YYDKDF (reference sequence). The CDR3 spells CATSFSHQPQHF. CDR3 sequence (DNA): TGTGCCACCAGCTTCAGCCATCAGCCCCAGCATTTT.

This clonotype has only a few counts. The chain combines TRBV14 with TRBJ1-3, with a tentative D call TRBD1 (6 bases). Germline V lookup: CDR1 SGHDN, CDR2 FVKESK. This CDR3 has 14 amino acids. V lost 1 base and J 7 bases, leaving 11 bases between the germline ends. DNA of the CDR3: TGTGCCAGCAGCCAAGGGATTCAGGGGAACACCATATATTTT. Translating gives CASSQGIQGNTIYF.

Of note for this clonotype: A much larger clone lies a single base off, so this may be a read error. The V and J genes are TRBV5-5 and TRBJ2-7; no clear D. Germline assignment: CDR1 SGHKS and CDR2 YYEKEE (reference sequence). The CDR3 extends over 12 amino acids. The CDR3 DNA reads as TGCGCCAGCAGCTTGGCGCCGATTGAGCAGTACTTC. Protein: CASSLAPIEQYF.

This rearrangement joins TRBV5-1 to TRBJ2-7; no definite D call. Germline V gene data show CDR1 as SGHRS and CDR2 as YFSETQ. The V end lost 5 bases, the J end lost 10 bases, and 13 bases lay between the germline ends. The length of the CDR3 is 11 residues. DNA of the CDR3: TGCGCCAGCAGGGATCTTGTGCGACAGTACTTC. Protein sequence: CASRDLVRQYF.

This clonotype came up many times. V and J are TRBV30 and TRBJ2-7; D is unresolved. CDR3 size: 9 residues. Trimming left V 4 bases short and J 5 bases short, with 3 bases between. Per germline, CDR1 GTSNPN and CDR2 SVGIG (reference sequence). CDR3 nucleotide sequence: TGTGCCTGGACGGACGAGCAGTACTTC. This encodes CAWTDEQYF.

This clonotype was recorded many times. The chain uses TRBV5-1 and TRBJ1-5, with unresolved D. Trimming removed 0 bases at V and 2 bases at J, with 9 bases between. The CDR3 runs 15 residues. CDR1 is SGHRS, CDR2 YFSETQ, per germline. The CDR3 nucleotides are TGCGCCAGCAGCTTGGGGGGAAACGGCAATCAGCCCCAGCATTTT. It translates to CASSLGGNGNQPQHF.

This clonotype was seen at least ten times. The chain has TRBV18 and TRBJ1-2, with D perhaps TRBD1 (5 bases). Germline V gene lookup returns CDR1 KGHSH and CDR2 LQKENI. Trimming took 4 bases from V and 5 from J, leaving 14 bases between them. This CDR3 is 14 amino acids long. The CDR3 bases are TGTGCCAGCTCACAGCTGGGGCAGGATTATGGCTACACCTTC. Its translation: CASSQLGQDYGYTF. Based on the CDR3 plus reference TRBV18 and TRBJ1-2, the full variable domain is NAGVMQNPRHLVRRRGQEARLRCSPMKGHSHVYWYRQLPEEGLKFMVYLQKENIIDESGMPKERFSAEFPKEGPSILRIQQVVRGDSAAYFCASSQLGQDYGYTFGSGTRLTVV.

There are many counts of this clonotype. The rearrangement uses TRBV14 and TRBJ2-7; 8 positions agree with TRBD1. J lost 4 bases, V lost 4 bases, and 12 bases had no gene match. Germline V CDR1 and CDR2: SGHDN, FVKESK. This CDR3 comprises 16 residues. The CDR3 spells CASSPLQGRGLYEQYF. The DNA of the CDR3 is TGTGCCAGCAGCCCGCTGCAGGGCAGGGGGCTTTACGAGCAGTACTTC. Full variable domain (missing parts from reference TRBV14 and TRBJ2-7): EAGVTQFPSHSVIEKGQTVTLRCDPISGHDNLYWYRRVMGKEIKFLLHFVKESKQDESGMPNNRFLAERTGGTYSTLKVQPAELEDSGVYFCASSPLQGRGLYEQYFGPGTRLTVT.

The chain couples TRBV10-3 to TRBJ1-1; no clear D gene. Trimming took 11 bases from V and 0 from J, leaving 13 bases between them. The CDR3 consists of 13 residues. CDR1 ENHRY and CDR2 SYGVKD come from the germline V gene. The CDR3 sequence is CAGTGGMNTEAFF. CDR3 nucleotide sequence: TGTGCCGGAACGGGTGGAATGAACACTGAAGCTTTCTTT.

This clonotype came up a few times. This chain links TRBV7-9 with TRBJ2-1; 12 nucleotides agree with TRBD2. V lost 5 bases and J lost 8; bases outside the gene matches: 7. The CDR3 is 15 amino acids. The germline V gene encodes CDR1 SEHNR and CDR2 FQNEAQ (reference sequence). CDR3 nucleotides: TGTGCCAGCAGCCCTGGACTAGCGGGAAGGGATGAGCAGTTCTTC. It encodes CASSPGLAGRDEQFF. The full variable domain, rest sourced from reference TRBV7-9 and TRBJ2-1, is DTGVSQNPRHKITKRGQNVTFRCDPISEHNRLYWYRQTLGQGPEFLTYFQNEAQLEKSRLLSDRFSAERPKGSFSTLEIQRTEQGDSAMYLCASSPGLAGRDEQFFGPGTRLTVL.

This clonotype has at least ten counts. This chain uses TRBV5-1 with TRBJ2-7; D is unclear. The CDR3 is made up of 15 amino acids. Germline lookup yields CDR1 SGHRS and CDR2 YFSETQ. The V gene lost 0 bases and the J gene lost 2 bases, with 12 bases spanning the gap. CDR3 sequence: CASSLDLAETYEQYF. In DNA form, the CDR3 reads TGCGCCAGCAGCTTGGATCTGGCGGAAACCTACGAGCAGTACTTC.

V is TRBV27 and J is TRBJ1-5, with a weak D call TRBD1 (5 bases). The length of the CDR3 is 15 residues. Trimming removed 2 bases at V and 1 base at J, with 9 bases between. The V gene's germline CDR1 is MNHEY and CDR2 SMNVEV (reference sequence). CDR3 loop: CASSLRGGSNQPQHF. The CDR3 DNA reads TGTGCCAGCAGTTTACGGGGGGGGAGCAATCAGCCCCAGCATTTT.

Many counts were recorded for this clonotype. The chain links TRBV2 to TRBJ2-7; TRBD1 agrees at 9 bases. The CDR3 spans 12 residues. Unmatched junction bases numbered 4, after V lost 11 bases and J lost 2 bases. The germline V gene encodes CDR1 SNHLY and CDR2 FYNNEI. The DNA for the CDR3 is TGTGCCGACCGGGACAGGGCCTACGAGCAGTACTTC. It yields the protein CADRDRAYEQYF.

This clonotype was detected many times. The chain links TRBV30 to TRBJ2-2, with 11 bases identical to TRBD2. The CDR3 extends over 16 amino acids. V lost 0 bases to trimming and J lost 5 bases; unmatched junction nucleotides: 5. In germline, CDR1 is GTSNPN, CDR2 SVGIG (reference sequence). Here the CDR3 DNA reads TGTGCCTGGAGTGTACTTAGCGGGAGGGGGACCGGGGAGCTGTTTTTT. Amino acids: CAWSVLSGRGTGELFF.

The table lists this clonotype with many counts. This chain uses TRBV7-2 with TRBJ2-7; a possible D gene is TRBD1 (6 bases). CDR3 length: 13 amino acids. V lost 1 base and J lost 8, with 12 bases in between. Germline V lookup: CDR1 SGHTA, CDR2 FQGNSA. The CDR3 DNA reads as TGTGCCAGCAGCTTAGGGGACAAACAGCAGCAGTACTTC. Protein: CASSLGDKQQQYF. The variable domain in full, completed from reference TRBV7-2 and TRBJ2-7, reads GAGVSQSPSNKVTEKGKDVELRCDPISGHTALYWYRQSLGQGLEFLIYFQGNSAPDKSGLPSDRFSAERTGGSVSTLTIQRTQQEDSAVYLCASSLGDKQQQYFGPGTRLTVT.

Details on this clonotype: One junction end does not reproduce the germline sequence, and a read error may be involved. This sequence joins TRBV12-5 and TRBJ2-7, with TRBD1 matching over 9 bases. This CDR3 is built from 14 residues. The germline V gene has CDR1 LGHNT and CDR2 FRNRAP. CDR3 bases: TGTGCTAGTGCTTGGGGACAGGGAGCCTACCAGCAGTACTTC. It encodes CASAWGQGAYQQYF.

This clonotype appeared a few times. The rearrangement links TRBV19 to TRBJ2-3, with a possible D match to TRBD1 (8 bases). Trimming removed 9 bases from V and 2 bases from J, with 18 bases in between. The V gene's germline CDR1 is LNHDA and CDR2 SQIVND (reference sequence). CDR3 length: 15 residues. In DNA form, the CDR3 reads TGTGCCAGCCGGCAGACAGGGGACTACACAGATACGCAGTATTTT. Encoded protein: CASRQTGDYTDTQYF. Filled out from reference TRBV19 and TRBJ2-3, the complete variable domain reads DGGITQSPKYLFRKEGQNVTLSCEQNLNHDAMYWYRQDPGQGLRLIYYSQIVNDFQKGDIAEGYSVSREKKESFPLTVTSAQKNPTAFYLCASRQTGDYTDTQYFGPGTRLTVL.

This clonotype occurred a few times. This rearrangement joins TRBV12-3 or TRBV12-4 to TRBJ1-4; 8 positions match TRBD1. With 5 bases clipped from V and 7 bases from J, the junction kept 9 bases outside the gene matches. The CDR3 has 15 amino acids. The CDR3 bases are TGTGCCAGCAGTCTCCAGGGGGCAGGGGTTGAAAAACTGTTTTTT. It encodes CASSLQGAGVEKLFF.

The table lists this clonotype with a few counts. The gene calls are TRBV6-1 and TRBJ1-6, with a weak D call TRBD1 (6 bases). Trimming cost V 3 bases and J 9 bases, with 12 bases left between them. The germline V gene has CDR1 MNHNS and CDR2 SASEGT. The CDR3 spans 14 residues. In DNA, the CDR3 is TGTGCCAGCAGTGAGGCAGGGGTAGGTTCACCCCTCCACTTT. Residues: CASSEAGVGSPLHF.

In this sample, this clonotype turned up many times. V and J are TRBV6-5 and TRBJ1-6; D call uncertain. The germline CDR1 and CDR2 sequences are MNHEY and SVGAGI. This CDR3 has 15 residues. V lost 2 bases and J lost 2, with 7 bases in between. The CDR3 sequence is CASSYRGTYNSPLHF. In nucleotides, the CDR3 is TGTGCCAGCAGTTACCGAGGGACCTATAATTCACCCCTCCACTTT.

Ten or more counts support this clonotype. The rearrangement joins TRBV19 to TRBJ2-3, with 11 bases lining up with TRBD2. This CDR3 has 16 amino acids. From germline, CDR1 is LNHDA and CDR2 SQIVND (reference sequence). V trimming: 3 bases; J trimming: 3 bases; junction bases outside the gene matches: 5. CDR3 coding DNA: TGTGCCAGTAGTATCCCGCTAGCGGGGGGTACAGATACGCAGTATTTT. This translates into CASSIPLAGGTDTQYF.